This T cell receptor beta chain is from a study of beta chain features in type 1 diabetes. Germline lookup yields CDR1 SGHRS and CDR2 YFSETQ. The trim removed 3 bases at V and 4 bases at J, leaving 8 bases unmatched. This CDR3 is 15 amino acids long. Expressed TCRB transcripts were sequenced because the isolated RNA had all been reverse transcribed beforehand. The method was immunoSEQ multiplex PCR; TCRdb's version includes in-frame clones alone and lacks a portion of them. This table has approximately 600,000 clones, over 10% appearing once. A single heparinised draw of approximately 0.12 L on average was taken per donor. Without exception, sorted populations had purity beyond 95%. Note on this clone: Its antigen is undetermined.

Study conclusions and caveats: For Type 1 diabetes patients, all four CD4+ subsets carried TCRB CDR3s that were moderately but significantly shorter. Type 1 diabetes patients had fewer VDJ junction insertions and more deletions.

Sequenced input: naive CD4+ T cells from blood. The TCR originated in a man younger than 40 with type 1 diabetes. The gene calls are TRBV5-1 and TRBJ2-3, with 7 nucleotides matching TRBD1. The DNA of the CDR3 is TGCGCCAGCAGCTCGGGACAGCTCTCCTCAGATACGCAGTATTTT. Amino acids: CASSSGQLSSDTQYF.